This T cell receptor (beta chain) is from a study of blood T cell repertoires in COVID-19. At the level of the study: From the United States, Italy and Spain came samples of acute and convalescent COVID-19.

The CDR3 runs 15 residues. Germline V gene sequence: CDR1 SNHLY, CDR2 FYNNEI. The V segment lost 1 base and the J segment 4 bases; nucleotides outside the gene matches: 4. How the authors handled the data: Amplifying reference gene primers gave estimates of nucleated cell counts. Clones were read by immunoSEQ multiplex PCR, and TCRdb kept only the in-frame ones, dropping some. That table is the source of V, J and clone size, and D and trimming were worked out from the DNA. The data hold roughly 150,000 clones, with approximately 79% observed a single time. Participant-reported clinical history was the basis for cohort assignment. Among Cohort 3 donors, those recovered had two negative PCRs, clearance, or symptom resolution.

The sample comprised PBMCs or T cells enriched from blood (not recorded which). This TCR was recovered from a man aged 50-59 years who had recovered from COVID-19. The chain links TRBV2 to TRBJ1-2, with 9 positions matching TRBD1. The chain's CDR3 is CASSEDGTGLYGYTF. CDR3 coding DNA: TGTGCCAGCAGTGAAGATGGGACAGGGCTCTATGGCTACACCTTC. Looking up the rest from reference TRBV2 and TRBJ1-2 gives the full variable domain: EPEVTQTPSHQVTQMGQEVILRCVPISNHLYFYWYRQILGQKVEFLVSFYNNEISEKSEIFDDQFSVERPDGSNFTLKIRSTKLEDSAMYFCASSEDGTGLYGYTFGSGTRLTVV.